Presented here are 22 T cell receptor beta chains from one specimen sequenced in a study of T cell responses to AZD1222 COVID-19 vaccine. Measured with immunoSEQ multiplex PCR; TCRdb has only the in-frame clones, and not every one. The sample holds fewer than 100,000 clones, around nine tenths seen once. The sample consisted of peripheral blood, taken 28 days after the second AZD1222 dose. The receptors derive from an adult who received the AZD1222 COVID-19 vaccine.

V is TRBV5-6 and J is TRBJ1-4; 8 bases map to TRBD1. From germline, CDR1 is SGHDT and CDR2 YYEEEE. V lost 2 bases to trimming and J lost 5 bases; unmatched junction nucleotides: 5. The CDR3 is 15 residues long. CDR3 DNA: TGTGCCAGCAGCTTCAGGACAGGGTCGAATGAAAAACTGTTTTTT. Its protein is CASSFRTGSNEKLFF.

The V call is TRBV3-1 (or the pseudogene TRBV3-2), the J call TRBJ2-2, with TRBD2 identical over 9 bases. Per the germline V gene, CDR1 is LGHDT and CDR2 is YNNKEL (reference sequence). V dropped 7 bases and J dropped 1; count of bases not matched to a gene: 4. The CDR3 is made up of 15 amino acids. The CDR3 DNA is TGTGCCAGCACCGGGACTAGCAGGAACACCGGGGAGCTGTTTTTT. Encoded protein: CASTGTSRNTGELFF.

This clone was picked up one time. The J gene is TRBJ1-1, the V gene TRBV19, with 9 bases fitting TRBD1. Trimming cost V 4 bases and J 4 bases; bases outside gene matches: 7. CDR1 LNHDA and CDR2 SQIVND come from the germline V gene (reference sequence). This CDR3 has 15 amino acids. The CDR3 reads CASSTTGGVVTEAFF. The CDR3 DNA reads as TGTGCCAGTAGTACGACAGGGGGAGTGGTCACTGAAGCTTTCTTT.

The rearrangement uses TRBV19 and TRBJ2-7, with D possibly TRBD1 on 6 matching bases. CDR1 is LNHDA and CDR2 is SQIVND in the germline V gene (reference sequence). V was pared by 3 bases and J by 6 bases, with 18 bases between. This CDR3 has 15 amino acids. In DNA form, the CDR3 reads TGTGCCAGTAGTATGACTACAGACAGGTCTAGCGAGCAGTACTTC. This encodes CASSMTTDRSSEQYF.

This chain uses TRBV7-3 with TRBJ2-7, with D maybe TRBD2 (7 bases). V was shortened by 1 base and J by 2 bases, with 12 bases between the two germline ends. Germline assignment: CDR1 SGHTA and CDR2 FQGTGA. The CDR3 is 15 residues long. CDR3 sequence (DNA): TGTGCCAGCAGCTTAATAGGGGGGGCCGCCTACGAGCAGTACTTC. It specifies CASSLIGGAAYEQYF.

The chain links TRBV3-1 (or the pseudogene TRBV3-2) to TRBJ2-4; D not resolved. V dropped 1 base and J dropped 0 bases, with 4 bases sitting between them. Germline loops: CDR1 LGHDT, CDR2 YNNKEL (reference sequence). The CDR3 is made up of 14 amino acids. CDR3 bases: TGTGCCAGCAGCCAAGTGCTAGCCAAAAACATTCAGTACTTC. It codes for CASSQVLAKNIQYF.

The chain has TRBV6-6 and TRBJ1-4; 7 bases line up with TRBD1. V dropped 7 bases and J dropped 5; count of bases not matched to a gene: 10. This CDR3 region has 15 residues. Looked up from germline, CDR1 is MNHNY and CDR2 is SVGAGI (reference sequence). CDR3 coding DNA: TGTGCCAGCAAAAAAGAAGGGACAGCAAATGAAAAACTGTTTTTT. This translates into CASKKEGTANEKLFF.

The chain joins TRBV7-9 to TRBJ2-2, with 7 bases aligning to TRBD2. Trimming removed 7 bases from V and 5 bases from J; junction bases left unmatched: 13. The CDR3 is 16 amino acids. Germline CDR1 and CDR2: SEHNR and FQNEAQ (reference sequence). CDR3 in amino acids: CASTGSGAPGTGELFF. CDR3 in DNA: TGTGCCAGCACCGGAAGCGGGGCCCCGGGTACCGGGGAGCTGTTTTTT.

The J gene is TRBJ1-2, the V gene TRBV6-2 or TRBV6-3; weak D call: TRBD1 (6 bases). Germline-derived CDR1 and CDR2 are MNHEY and SVGEGT. V dropped 2 bases and J dropped 5 bases, with 6 bases sitting between them. The CDR3 consists of 12 residues. The CDR3 here is CASSYRGYGYTF. The CDR3 bases are TGTGCCAGCAGTTACAGGGGGTATGGCTACACCTTC.

The chain employs TRBV7-9 and TRBJ2-2; 8 nucleotides align to TRBD1. The V segment lost 5 bases and the J segment 4 bases; nucleotides outside the gene matches: 6. The CDR3 has 15 amino acids. Germline assignment: CDR1 SEHNR and CDR2 FQNEAQ (reference sequence). The CDR3 spells CASSGGQVFTGELFF. For the CDR3, the DNA is TGTGCCAGCAGCGGGGGACAGGTCTTCACCGGGGAGCTGTTTTTT.

The J gene is TRBJ1-2, the V gene TRBV20-1; 11 bases are shared with TRBD1. The V gene's germline CDR1 is DFQATT and CDR2 SNEGSKA (reference sequence). CDR3 length equals 14 residues. V shed 3 bases, J shed 7 bases, and the junction held 7 bases outside the gene matches. CDR3 DNA: TGCAGTGCTAGTCCAGGACAGGGGGCCGCTGGCTACACCTTC. Translating gives CSASPGQGAAGYTF.

This rearrangement joins TRBV7-2 to TRBJ1-1; tentative D call: TRBD1 (5 bases). This CDR3 is 14 amino acids long. The V and J ends lost 5 bases and 6 bases respectively, with 16 bases between them. Germline V gives CDR1 SGHTA, CDR2 FQGNSA. The CDR3 protein is CASSLRRGQAEAFF. CDR3 sequence (DNA): TGTGCCAGCAGCCTTAGAAGGGGTCAGGCTGAAGCTTTCTTT.

The chain combines TRBV6-5 with TRBJ1-2; 9 bases map to TRBD1. The V gene's germline CDR1 is MNHEY and CDR2 SVGAGI. This CDR3 has 15 residues. Trimming removed 2 bases from V and 2 bases from J; junction bases left unmatched: 3. CDR3: CASSYADRGNYGYTF. DNA of the CDR3: TGTGCCAGCAGTTACGCGGACAGGGGCAACTATGGCTACACCTTC.

The CDR3 nucleotides read TGTGCCAGCAGCTTAGCGCCGGGGTACCAAGAGACCCAGTACTTC. The encoded protein is CASSLAPGYQETQYF. The V call is TRBV7-9, the J call TRBJ2-5, with a weak D call TRBD2 (5 bases). The CDR3 is 15 residues long. The V gene lost 0 bases and the J gene lost 0 bases, with 8 bases spanning the gap. Germline lookup yields CDR1 SEHNR and CDR2 FQNEAQ (reference sequence).

J is TRBJ2-7 and V is TRBV6-5, with D tentatively TRBD1 (6 bases). In germline, CDR1 is MNHEY, CDR2 SVGAGI. This CDR3 comprises 13 residues. Trimming shortened V by 11 bases and J by 4 bases, and 18 bases separated the two germline ends. The CDR3 loop reads CAGQTGMGYEQYF. The CDR3 DNA reads TGTGCCGGACAAACAGGGATGGGGTACGAGCAGTACTTC.

The chain recombines TRBV7-9 with TRBJ2-2; D may be TRBD1 or TRBD2 (5 bases each). V lost 5 bases and J lost 6, with 13 bases in between. This CDR3 contains 14 residues. Germline V lookup: CDR1 SEHNR, CDR2 FQNEAQ (reference sequence). DNA of the CDR3: TGTGCCAGCAGCCCTAGTCGGGGCTCCGGGGAGCTGTTTTTT. Translated, it gives CASSPSRGSGELFF.

With respect to this clone: A read error may explain this, as a much larger clone is one base away. This CDR3 is also generated by other DNA sequences in the sample. The rearrangement joins TRBV5-1 to TRBJ2-7; no reliable D call. The CDR3 has 11 amino acids. The ends were cut back, 3 bases at V and 4 bases at J, with 5 bases in the middle. Germline-derived CDR1 and CDR2 are SGHRS and YFSETQ. CDR3 in DNA: TGCGCCAGCAGCTGGAATTACGAGCAGTACTTC. Its translation: CASSWNYEQYF.

Here the CDR3 DNA reads TGTGCCAGCAGCTGGTCAGCGAACTCTGGAAACACCATATATTTT. Translating gives CASSWSANSGNTIYF. This rearrangement joins TRBV5-4 to TRBJ1-3; D is unclear. V was trimmed by 3 bases and J by 0 bases, leaving 10 bases between them. Germline assignment: CDR1 SGHNT and CDR2 YYREEE (reference sequence). The CDR3 consists of 15 residues.

The chain links TRBV9 to TRBJ2-7; 7 bases are a match to TRBD1. Germline V gene data show CDR1 as SGDLS and CDR2 as YYNGEE. J gave up 3 bases and V 2 bases, and 5 bases lay outside the gene matches. The CDR3 contains 14 residues. The CDR3 DNA follows: TGTGCCAGCAGCGTGGGGACAGAAAACTACGAGCAGTACTTC. Protein: CASSVGTENYEQYF.

V usage is TRBV5-4 and J usage is TRBJ2-7, with D perhaps TRBD2 (6 bases). V lost 4 bases and J lost 4, with 12 bases in between. CDR3 length: 13 residues. The germline V gene encodes CDR1 SGHNT and CDR2 YYREEE (reference sequence). CDR3 DNA sequence: TGTGCCAGCAGCCAAACCGGGGGATACGAGCAGTACTTC. Residues: CASSQTGGYEQYF.

The V and J genes are TRBV9 and TRBJ2-3; no definite D call. V was cut by 3 bases and J by 4 bases, with 9 bases left in between. The germline V gene has CDR1 SGDLS and CDR2 YYNGEE. This CDR3 has 13 residues. DNA of the CDR3: TGTGCCAGCAGCGCACTCGTGGCAGATACGCAGTATTTT. This encodes CASSALVADTQYF.

DNA of the CDR3: TGTGCCAGCAGCCGGACAGCGGTCTACGAGCAGTACTTC. Translated, it gives CASSRTAVYEQYF. The chain couples TRBV6-5 to TRBJ2-7; D possibly corresponds to TRBD1 (6 bases). The CDR3 sequence is 13 residues long. Germline V CDR1 and CDR2: MNHEY, SVGAGI. Trimming pared 6 bases from V and 3 bases from J, leaving 12 bases between.